These 20 T cell receptor beta chains were all obtained from the same sample, sequenced in a study of blood T cell repertoires in COVID-19. The table came from immunoSEQ multiplex PCR; TCRdb's copy has only in-frame clones and leaves some out. There are approximately 20,000 clones in the sample; 86% occur only once, and about a sixth lies in the top ten. The sequencing sample was made of peripheral blood. Receptors originate from a man aged 65 to 85 with acute or convalescent COVID-19.

This clone has only a few counts. The chain combines TRBV10-1 with TRBJ2-5, with D possibly matching TRBD2 (5 bases). The germline V gene has CDR1 WNHNN and CDR2 SYGVQD (reference sequence). The CDR3 totals 13 residues. V was cut by 5 bases and J by 0 bases, with 7 bases left in between. The DNA of the CDR3 is TGCGCCAGCAGTTGGACTTACCAAGAGACCCAGTACTTC. It is translated as CASSWTYQETQYF.

V and J are TRBV6-4 and TRBJ2-5; D is unresolved. The CDR3 is 13 amino acids. V was cut by 4 bases and J by 2 bases, with 8 bases left in between. Germline loops: CDR1 MRHNA, CDR2 SNTAGT. The CDR3: CASSGRKQETQYF. The DNA of the CDR3 is TGTGCCAGCAGTGGCAGGAAACAAGAGACCCAGTACTTC.

The chain has TRBV5-6 and TRBJ1-2, with TRBD1 identical over 10 bases. The CDR3 contains 13 residues. Germline CDR1 reads SGHDT; CDR2 reads YYEEEE. The trim removed 6 bases at V and 4 bases at J, leaving 3 bases unmatched. CDR3 loop: CASMGQGTYGYTF. In DNA, the CDR3 is TGTGCCAGCATGGGACAGGGGACCTATGGCTACACCTTC.

This clone was found once. The chain recombines TRBV7-3 with TRBJ2-1, with a tentative D call TRBD2 (6 bases). The ends were cut back, 5 bases at V and 9 bases at J, with 14 bases in the middle. In germline, CDR1 is SGHTA, CDR2 FQGTGA. CDR3 length: 13 amino acids. The CDR3 nucleotides are TGTGCCAGCAGCGAAAACTTGGGAGGTGAGCAGTTCTTC. Protein: CASSENLGGEQFF.

V usage is TRBV19 and J usage is TRBJ2-1, with 8 bases lining up with TRBD2. The CDR3 runs 20 residues. The V gene's germline CDR1 is LNHDA and CDR2 SQIVND (reference sequence). V shed 3 bases, J shed 0 bases, and the junction held 16 bases outside the gene matches. The CDR3 DNA reads as TGTGCCAGTAGTATCTCTCTAGCGGGTGCCCCTCAGGGCTCCTACAATGAGCAGTTCTTC. Translation: CASSISLAGAPQGSYNEQFF.

The table lists this clone with a few counts. The rearrangement links TRBV28 to TRBJ1-1; 9 bases map to TRBD1. Germline values: CDR1 MDHEN, CDR2 SYDVKM. The CDR3 has 15 amino acids. V was pared by 6 bases and J by 1 base, with 6 bases of the junction left unmatched. The DNA for the CDR3 is TGTGCCAGCAGGCCCAACAGGGGGCGGAACACTGAAGCTTTCTTT. The encoded protein is CASRPNRGRNTEAFF.

This chain joins TRBV10-1 and TRBJ1-1; 8 positions match TRBD1. Germline values: CDR1 WNHNN, CDR2 SYGVQD (reference sequence). The CDR3 spans 16 residues. After removal of 11 bases from V and 5 bases from J, the junction contained 19 bases not matched to a gene. The CDR3, as DNA: TGCGCCCTAATACTCGCGTGGCAGGGGGCAGCGACTGAAGCTTTCTTT. It translates to CALILAWQGAATEAFF.

Sample share makes this clone medium-sized. The sample contains more than one DNA sequence encoding this CDR3. The chain employs TRBV9 and TRBJ2-5, with 9 positions matching TRBD2. Germline lookup yields CDR1 SGDLS and CDR2 YYNGEE. The CDR3 is 15 amino acids. V lost 10 bases and J lost 1; bases outside the gene matches: 11. The chain's CDR3 is CAPRGGGGPQETQYF. The CDR3 nucleotides are TGTGCCCCCCGCGGCGGGGGGGGGCCCCAAGAGACCCAGTACTTC.

This sequence joins TRBV5-1 and TRBJ1-4; no firm D call. Trimming left V 0 bases short and J 5 bases short, with 8 bases between. This CDR3 is built from 14 residues. Germline V gives CDR1 SGHRS, CDR2 YFSETQ. The CDR3 region is CASSLAERNEKLFF. CDR3 bases: TGCGCCAGCAGCTTGGCCGAGAGGAATGAAAAACTGTTTTTT.

This chain's CDR3 is CASSLEAGEGYEQYF. CDR3 nucleotide sequence: TGTGCCAGCAGCTTAGAAGCGGGAGAGGGGTACGAGCAGTACTTC. This chain links TRBV11-2 with TRBJ2-7, with 8 bases aligning to TRBD2. Trimming cost V 0 bases and J 4 bases; bases outside gene matches: 5. Germline values: CDR1 SGHAT, CDR2 FQNNGV. The CDR3 length is 15 residues.

The J gene is TRBJ2-1, the V gene TRBV28, with 9 bases lining up with TRBD2. The J segment lost 3 bases and the V segment lost 7 bases, leaving 10 bases of the junction unmatched. The CDR3 runs to 16 residues. From germline, CDR1 is MDHEN and CDR2 SYDVKM. CDR3 in amino acids: CASIGGAGGDYNEQFF. The CDR3 DNA reads as TGTGCCAGCATAGGTGGAGCGGGAGGAGACTACAATGAGCAGTTCTTC.

The chain employs TRBV7-3 and TRBJ2-3, with TRBD2 matching over 10 bases. CDR1 SGHTA and CDR2 FQGTGA come from the germline V gene. V dropped 8 bases and J dropped 9; count of bases not matched to a gene: 8. The CDR3 extends over 13 amino acids. The CDR3 DNA reads TGTGCCAGCTTCGGACTAGCGGATTCAACGCAGTATTTT. It encodes CASFGLADSTQYF.

The chain is built from TRBV6-2 or TRBV6-3 and TRBJ1-5; 7 bases map to TRBD1. Per germline, CDR1 MNHEY and CDR2 SVGEGT. The junction had 8 bases not matched to a gene; V was cut back by 5 bases and J by 7 bases. This CDR3 has 14 amino acids. DNA of the CDR3: TGTGCCAGCAGTCCACGACAGGGTGAACAGCCCCAGCATTTT. Protein: CASSPRQGEQPQHF.

The chain is built from TRBV12-5 and TRBJ2-3, with 9 bases aligning to TRBD1. From germline, CDR1 is LGHNT and CDR2 FRNRAP. V lost 4 bases to trimming and J lost 1 base; unmatched junction nucleotides: 3. There are 15 residues in the CDR3. The CDR3 here is CASGSRDRGTDTQYF. CDR3 bases: TGTGCTAGTGGTTCCCGGGACAGGGGCACAGATACGCAGTATTTT.

Comment on this clone: This sample also contains other DNA sequences that code for the same CDR3. V usage is TRBV5-1 and J usage is TRBJ2-1, with 7 bases matching TRBD2. This CDR3 region has 15 residues. Germline V gives CDR1 SGHRS, CDR2 YFSETQ. Germline trimming cut 2 bases from V and 0 bases from J; bases unmatched to any gene: 2. The CDR3 coding sequence is TGCGCCAGCAGCTTAGGCGGGAGCTCCTACAATGAGCAGTTCTTC. Its protein is CASSLGGSSYNEQFF.

This clone was seen more than once but under ten times. V usage is TRBV6-5 and J usage is TRBJ1-1; 8 bases match TRBD1. Germline V lookup: CDR1 MNHEY, CDR2 SVGAGI. There are 13 residues in the CDR3. J lost 4 bases, V lost 5 bases, and 3 bases had no gene match. Here the CDR3 DNA reads TGTGCCAGCAGTCTCACAGGGGGCACTGAAGCTTTCTTT. It specifies CASSLTGGTEAFF.

The chain recombines TRBV6-4 with TRBJ1-5; 9 positions match TRBD1. CDR3 length equals 18 residues. Looked up from germline, CDR1 is MRHNA and CDR2 is SNTAGT. After removal of 7 bases from V and 0 bases from J, the junction contained 13 bases not matched to a gene. This CDR3 reads CASNRRDRASNSNQPQHF. CDR3 coding DNA: TGTGCCAGCAATCGCCGGGACAGGGCGTCGAATAGCAATCAGCCCCAGCATTTT.

The chain links TRBV27 to TRBJ2-3, with 7 bases that match TRBD1. Germline V gene data show CDR1 as MNHEY and CDR2 as SMNVEV (reference sequence). With 3 bases clipped from V and 2 bases from J, the junction kept 8 bases outside the gene matches. This CDR3 spans 16 amino acids. The CDR3 loop is CASSFFDRADTDTQYF. The CDR3 DNA follows: TGTGCCAGCAGTTTCTTCGACAGGGCCGACACAGATACGCAGTATTTT.

The rearrangement joins TRBV10-3 to TRBJ2-1, with 7 bases matching TRBD2. CDR3 length: 15 amino acids. With V trimmed by 0 bases and J by 5 bases, 4 bases remained unmatched. CDR1 is ENHRY and CDR2 is SYGVKD in the germline V gene. CDR3 protein: CAISESWEGNNEQFF. For the CDR3, the DNA is TGTGCCATCAGTGAGTCGTGGGAGGGAAACAATGAGCAGTTCTTC.

The chain links TRBV6-2 or TRBV6-3 to TRBJ1-1, with 11 bases that match TRBD1. The CDR3 covers 15 residues. The V gene's germline CDR1 is MNHEY and CDR2 SVGEGT. V trimming: 5 bases; J trimming: 3 bases; junction bases outside the gene matches: 5. As DNA, the CDR3 is TGTGCCAGCAGTGACGGGACAGGGGGACACACTGAAGCTTTCTTT. Protein: CASSDGTGGHTEAFF.